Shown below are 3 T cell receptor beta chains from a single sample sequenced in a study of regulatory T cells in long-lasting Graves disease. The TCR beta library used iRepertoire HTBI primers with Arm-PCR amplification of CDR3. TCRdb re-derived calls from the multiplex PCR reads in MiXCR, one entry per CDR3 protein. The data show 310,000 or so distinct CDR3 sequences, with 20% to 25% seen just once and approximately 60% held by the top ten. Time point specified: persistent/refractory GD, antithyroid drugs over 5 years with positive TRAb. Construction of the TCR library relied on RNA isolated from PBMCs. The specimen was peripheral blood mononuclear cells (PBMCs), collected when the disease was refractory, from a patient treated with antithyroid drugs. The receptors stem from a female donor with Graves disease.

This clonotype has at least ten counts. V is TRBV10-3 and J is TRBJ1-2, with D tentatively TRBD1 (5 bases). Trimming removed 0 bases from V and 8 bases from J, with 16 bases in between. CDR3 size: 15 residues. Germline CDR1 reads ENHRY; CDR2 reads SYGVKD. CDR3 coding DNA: TGTGCCATCAGTGAGTCGACTCTACGGGGGAACGGCTACACCTTC. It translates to CAISESTLRGNGYTF.

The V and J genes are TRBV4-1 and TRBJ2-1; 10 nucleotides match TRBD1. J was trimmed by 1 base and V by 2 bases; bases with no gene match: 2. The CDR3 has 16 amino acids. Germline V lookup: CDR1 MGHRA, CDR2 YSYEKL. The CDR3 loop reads CASSQPGQGSYNEQFF. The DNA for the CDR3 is TGCGCCAGCAGCCAACCGGGACAGGGGTCCTACAATGAGCAGTTCTTC.

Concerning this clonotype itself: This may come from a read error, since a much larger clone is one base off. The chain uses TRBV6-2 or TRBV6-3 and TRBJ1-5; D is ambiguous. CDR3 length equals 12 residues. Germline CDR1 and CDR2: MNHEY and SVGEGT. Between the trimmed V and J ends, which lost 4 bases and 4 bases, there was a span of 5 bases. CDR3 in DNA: TGTGCCAGCAGTTTGTGGAATCAGCCCCAGCATTTT. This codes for CASSLWNQPQHF.